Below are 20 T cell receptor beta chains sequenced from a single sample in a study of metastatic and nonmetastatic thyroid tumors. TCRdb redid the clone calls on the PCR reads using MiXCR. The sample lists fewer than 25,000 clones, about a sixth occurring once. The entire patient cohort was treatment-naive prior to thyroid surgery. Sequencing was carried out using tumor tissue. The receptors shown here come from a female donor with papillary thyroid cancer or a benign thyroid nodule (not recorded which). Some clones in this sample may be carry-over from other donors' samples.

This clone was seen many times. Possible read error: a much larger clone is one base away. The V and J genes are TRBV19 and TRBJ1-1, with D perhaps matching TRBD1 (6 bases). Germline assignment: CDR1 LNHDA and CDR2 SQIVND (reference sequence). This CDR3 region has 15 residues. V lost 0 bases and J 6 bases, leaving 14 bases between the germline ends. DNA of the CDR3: TGTGCCAGTAGTATAGAAACAGGGTGCTTCTCTGAAGCTTTCTTT. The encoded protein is CASSIETGCFSEAFF.

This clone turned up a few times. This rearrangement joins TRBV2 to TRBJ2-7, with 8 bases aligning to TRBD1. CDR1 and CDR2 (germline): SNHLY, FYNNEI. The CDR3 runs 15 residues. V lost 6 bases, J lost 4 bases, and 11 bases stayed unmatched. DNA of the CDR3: TGTGCCAGCAGCTTCGACAGGGGCTCGCGTTACGAGCAGTACTTC. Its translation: CASSFDRGSRYEQYF. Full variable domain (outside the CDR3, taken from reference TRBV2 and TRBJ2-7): EPEVTQTPSHQVTQMGQEVILRCVPISNHLYFYWYRQILGQKVEFLVSFYNNEISEKSEIFDDQFSVERPDGSNFTLKIRSTKLEDSAMYFCASSFDRGSRYEQYFGPGTRLTVT.

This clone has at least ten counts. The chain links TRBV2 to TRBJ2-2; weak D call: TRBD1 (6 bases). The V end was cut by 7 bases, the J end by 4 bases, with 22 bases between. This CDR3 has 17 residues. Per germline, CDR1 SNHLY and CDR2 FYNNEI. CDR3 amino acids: CASISRVGTSFTGELFF. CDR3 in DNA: TGTGCCAGCATTTCCCGGGTGGGGACATCTTTCACCGGGGAGCTGTTTTTT.

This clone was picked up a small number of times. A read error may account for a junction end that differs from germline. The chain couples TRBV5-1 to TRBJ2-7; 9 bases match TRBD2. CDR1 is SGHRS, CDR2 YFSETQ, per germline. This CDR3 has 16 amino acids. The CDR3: CAGSVGTSWRAYEQYF. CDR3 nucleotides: TGCGCCGGCAGCGTTGGGACTAGCTGGAGGGCCTACGAGCAGTACTTC. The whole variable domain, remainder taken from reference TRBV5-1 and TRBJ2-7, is KAGVTQTPRYLIKTRGQQVTLSCSPISGHRSVSWYQQTPGQGLQFLFEYFSETQRNKGNFPGRFSGRQFSNSRSEMNVSTLELGDSALYLCAGSVGTSWRAYEQYFGPGTRLTVT.

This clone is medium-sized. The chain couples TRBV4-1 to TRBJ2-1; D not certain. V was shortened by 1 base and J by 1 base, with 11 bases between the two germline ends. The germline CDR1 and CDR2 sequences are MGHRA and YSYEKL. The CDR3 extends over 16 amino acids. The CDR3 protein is CASSQVDLISYNEQFF. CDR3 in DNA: TGCGCCAGCAGCCAAGTGGACCTTATATCCTACAATGAGCAGTTCTTC.

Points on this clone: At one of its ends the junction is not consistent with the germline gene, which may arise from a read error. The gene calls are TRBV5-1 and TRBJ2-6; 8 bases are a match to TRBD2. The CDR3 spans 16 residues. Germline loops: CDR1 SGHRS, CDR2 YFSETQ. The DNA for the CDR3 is TGCACCAGCACCCCCGGGGGGGTATTTGGGGCCAACGTCCTGACTTTC. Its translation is CTSTPGGVFGANVLTF.

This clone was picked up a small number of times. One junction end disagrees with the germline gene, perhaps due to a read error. The CDR3 coding sequence is TGTGCCACCAGCAGAGAGGGGACGTCTACCTACGAGCATTACTTC. Translation: CATSREGTSTYEHYF. The chain carries TRBV15 and TRBJ2-7; D may be TRBD1 or TRBD2 (5 bases each). From germline, CDR1 is LNHNV and CDR2 YYDKDF (reference sequence). The CDR3 length is 15 residues.

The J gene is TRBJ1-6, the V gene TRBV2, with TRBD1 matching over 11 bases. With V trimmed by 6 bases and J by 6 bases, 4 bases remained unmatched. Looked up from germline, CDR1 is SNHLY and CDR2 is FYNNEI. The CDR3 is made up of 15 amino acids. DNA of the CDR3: TGTGCCAGCAGCCCCGGGACAGGGGGTAATTCACCCCTCCACTTT. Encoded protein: CASSPGTGGNSPLHF.

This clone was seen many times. CDR3 in DNA: TGCGCCAGCAGCGAGAAAAACAGGGGTTTTACCGGGGAGCTGTTTTTT. This gives the protein CASSEKNRGFTGELFF. V is TRBV4-1 and J is TRBJ2-2, with 7 bases that match TRBD1. Germline CDR1 is MGHRA and CDR2 is YSYEKL. The V segment lost 5 bases and the J segment 5 bases; nucleotides outside the gene matches: 11. The CDR3 has 16 amino acids.

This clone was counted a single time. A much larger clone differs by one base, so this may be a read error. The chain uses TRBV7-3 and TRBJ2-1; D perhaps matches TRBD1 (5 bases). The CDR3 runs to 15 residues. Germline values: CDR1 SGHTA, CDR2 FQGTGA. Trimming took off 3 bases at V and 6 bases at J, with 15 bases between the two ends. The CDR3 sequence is CASSFASGMGNEQFF. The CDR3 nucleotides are TGTGCCAGCAGCTTTGCGTCAGGGATGGGCAATGAGCAGTTCTTC.

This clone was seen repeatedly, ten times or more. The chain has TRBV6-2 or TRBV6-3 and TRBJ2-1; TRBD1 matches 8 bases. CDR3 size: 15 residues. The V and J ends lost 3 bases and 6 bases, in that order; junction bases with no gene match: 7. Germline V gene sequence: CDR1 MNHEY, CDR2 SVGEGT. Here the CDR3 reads CASSYGRTGINEQFF. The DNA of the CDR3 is TGTGCCAGCAGTTATGGTAGGACAGGGATCAATGAGCAGTTCTTC.

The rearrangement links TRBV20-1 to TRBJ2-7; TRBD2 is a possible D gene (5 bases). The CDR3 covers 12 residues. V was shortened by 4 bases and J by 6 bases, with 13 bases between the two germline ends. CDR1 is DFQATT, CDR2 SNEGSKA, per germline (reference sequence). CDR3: CSANGVMVEQYF. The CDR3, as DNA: TGCAGTGCTAACGGGGTAATGGTCGAGCAGTACTTC.

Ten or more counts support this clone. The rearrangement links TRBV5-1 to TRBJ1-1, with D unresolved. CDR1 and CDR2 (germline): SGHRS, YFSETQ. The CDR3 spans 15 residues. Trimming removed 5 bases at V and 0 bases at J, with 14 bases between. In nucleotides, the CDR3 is TGCGCCAGCAGTTCCGGGTCTTTCATGAACACTGAAGCTTTCTTT. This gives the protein CASSSGSFMNTEAFF.

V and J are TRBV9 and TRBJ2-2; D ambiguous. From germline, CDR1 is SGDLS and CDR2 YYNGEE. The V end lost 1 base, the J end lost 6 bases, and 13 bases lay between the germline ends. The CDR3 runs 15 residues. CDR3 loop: CASSVTGLGAGELFF. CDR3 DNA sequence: TGTGCCAGCAGCGTAACGGGCCTTGGGGCCGGGGAGCTGTTTTTT.

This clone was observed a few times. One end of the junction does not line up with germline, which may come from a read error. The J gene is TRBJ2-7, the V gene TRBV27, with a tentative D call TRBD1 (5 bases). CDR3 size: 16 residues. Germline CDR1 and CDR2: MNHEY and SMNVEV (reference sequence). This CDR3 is CSSSLEYRTWVLEQYF. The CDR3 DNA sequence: TGTTCCAGCAGTTTAGAGTATAGGACATGGGTACTCGAGCAGTACTTC.

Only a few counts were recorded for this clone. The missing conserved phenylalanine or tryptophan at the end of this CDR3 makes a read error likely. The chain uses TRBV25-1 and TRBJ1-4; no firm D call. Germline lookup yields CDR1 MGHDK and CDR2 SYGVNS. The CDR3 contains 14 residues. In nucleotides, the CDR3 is TGTTCCAGCAGTAACAGCCCGATTAATGAAAAACTGTTTTCT. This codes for CSSSNSPINEKLFS.

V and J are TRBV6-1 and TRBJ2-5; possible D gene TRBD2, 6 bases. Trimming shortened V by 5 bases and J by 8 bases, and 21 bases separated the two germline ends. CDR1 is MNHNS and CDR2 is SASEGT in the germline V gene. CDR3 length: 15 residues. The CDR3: CASSLGGGGRDTQYF. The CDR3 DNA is TGTGCCAGCAGTCTCGGAGGTGGAGGGCGGGATACCCAGTACTTC.

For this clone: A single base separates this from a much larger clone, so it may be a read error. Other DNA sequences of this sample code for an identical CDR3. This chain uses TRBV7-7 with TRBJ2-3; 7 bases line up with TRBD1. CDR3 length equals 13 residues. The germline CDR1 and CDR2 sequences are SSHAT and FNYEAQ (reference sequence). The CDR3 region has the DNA TGTGCTAGCAGCTTGGACAGGACGGATACGCAGTATTTT. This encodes CASSLDRTDTQYF.

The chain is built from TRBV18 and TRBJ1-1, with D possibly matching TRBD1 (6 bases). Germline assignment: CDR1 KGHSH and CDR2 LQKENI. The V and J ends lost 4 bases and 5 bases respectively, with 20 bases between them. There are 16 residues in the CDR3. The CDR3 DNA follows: TGTGCCAGCTCACACCCCCAGGGGCGAGGAGGAACTGAAGCTTTCTTT. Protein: CASSHPQGRGGTEAFF.

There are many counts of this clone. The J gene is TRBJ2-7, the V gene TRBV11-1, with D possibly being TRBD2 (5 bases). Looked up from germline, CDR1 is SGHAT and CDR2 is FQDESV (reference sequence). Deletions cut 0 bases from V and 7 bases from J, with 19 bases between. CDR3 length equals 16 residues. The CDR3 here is CASSLALNRRSGEQYF. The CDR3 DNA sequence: TGTGCCAGCAGCTTAGCGCTCAACAGACGTTCGGGGGAGCAGTACTTC.